The 5 T cell receptor beta chains below come from one sample, sequenced in a study of CD8 T cells in ankylosing spondylitis. Study results and caveats: Ankylosing spondylitis blood appeared to carry a characteristic TCR beta motif of several highly homologous variants.

TCRdb passed the 5' RACE reads through MiXCR, listing each CDR3 protein once. The sample has 200,000 to 250,000 distinct CDR3 sequences; around 6.6% are singletons. No antigen has been assigned to these receptors. Sequencing was performed on blood, either unsorted or a sorted T cell fraction (not recorded which). The source is a male donor with ankylosing spondylitis.

This clonotype was seen repeatedly, ten times or more. The CDR3 bases are TGTGCCAGCAGCTCAACCGGGACAGTAGAGACCCAGTACTTC. Translating it yields CASSSTGTVETQYF. V is TRBV7-9 and J is TRBJ2-5; TRBD1 agrees at 7 bases. J lost 4 bases, V lost 4 bases, and 6 bases had no gene match. CDR1 and CDR2 (germline): SEHNR, FQNEAQ (reference sequence). This CDR3 has 14 amino acids.

The table lists this clonotype with many counts. The chain employs TRBV6-5 and TRBJ2-7, with a weak D call TRBD2 (6 bases). CDR1 and CDR2 (germline): MNHEY, SVGAGI. V was cut by 7 bases and J by 3 bases, with 13 bases left in between. The CDR3 has 13 residues. The DNA of the CDR3 is TGTGCCAGCACTTCGGGACTTTTCTACGAGCAGTACTTC. It codes for CASTSGLFYEQYF.

This clonotype was recorded many times. One end of the junction fails to match germline, which may point to a read error. The CDR3 sequence: CASSLRRGLANEQFF. The CDR3 DNA is TGTGCTAGCAGCTTAAGGCGTGGACTAGCCAATGAGCAGTTCTTC. The chain links TRBV7-7 to TRBJ2-1, with 8 bases aligning to TRBD2. The germline V gene encodes CDR1 SSHAT and CDR2 FNYEAQ (reference sequence). The CDR3 is 15 amino acids.

This clonotype was detected ten times or more. The chain employs TRBV12-3 or TRBV12-4 and TRBJ2-7; no clear D gene. V gave up 3 bases and J gave up 2 bases, with 20 bases separating them. CDR3 length: 17 residues. This CDR3 reads CASSFSSLSKEAYEQYF. The CDR3 bases are TGTGCCAGCAGTTTCTCGTCGCTCTCGAAGGAAGCCTACGAGCAGTACTTC.

This clonotype was observed many times. The V and J genes are TRBV4-3 and TRBJ2-1, with 12 bases aligning to TRBD2. This CDR3 comprises 17 residues. J gave up 7 bases and V 0 bases, and 7 bases lay outside the gene matches. The V gene's germline CDR1 is LGHNA and CDR2 YSLEER. In nucleotides, the CDR3 is TGCGCCAGCAGCCAAGATCTAGCGGGAGGGCTTATGAATGAGCAGTTCTTC. This encodes CASSQDLAGGLMNEQFF.